The entry below describes one T cell receptor beta chain. The data derive from a study of CD8 T cells in Susac syndrome. Reverse transcription of 0.5 to 1 ug RNA used random hexamers. The immunoSEQ assay covered 54 Vbeta and 13 Jbeta segments for CDR3. TCRdb fed the immunoSEQ multiplex PCR reads into MiXCR, producing one record per CDR3 protein. The data show approximately 200,000 distinct CDR3 sequences, with around 95% seen just once and just over 0.08% held by the top ten. The CDR3 sequence is 17 residues long. The J segment lost 6 bases and the V segment lost 3 bases, leaving 13 bases of the junction unmatched. CDR1 and CDR2 (germline): MGHDK, SYGVNS. The multiple sclerosis controls were treatment-naive patients, and their relapsing-remitting disease was stable or active. FACS was used to enrich TEMRA cells, whereas the CD8+ and CD4+ T cells were obtained by negative isolation.

The sequencing sample was made of CD4+ T cells from PBMCs. The rearrangement links TRBV25-1 to TRBJ2-3; 9 positions agree with TRBD2. This sequence was found in a human donor with multiple sclerosis. DNA of the CDR3: TGTGCCAGCAGTGATGACCTTAGCGGGGGCGCAGTGGATACGCAGTATTTT. This encodes CASSDDLSGGAVDTQYF.